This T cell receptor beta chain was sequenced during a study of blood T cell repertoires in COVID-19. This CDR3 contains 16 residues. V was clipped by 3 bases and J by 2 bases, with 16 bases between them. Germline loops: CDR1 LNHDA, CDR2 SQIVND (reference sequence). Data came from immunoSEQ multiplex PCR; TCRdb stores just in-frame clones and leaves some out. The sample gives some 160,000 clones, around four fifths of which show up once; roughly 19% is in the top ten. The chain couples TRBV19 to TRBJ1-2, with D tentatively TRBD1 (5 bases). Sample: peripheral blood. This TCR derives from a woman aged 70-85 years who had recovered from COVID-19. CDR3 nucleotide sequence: TGTGCCAGTAGTATCAGGGACGGAGGAGGGAACTATGGCTACACCTTC. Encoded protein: CASSIRDGGGNYGYTF.